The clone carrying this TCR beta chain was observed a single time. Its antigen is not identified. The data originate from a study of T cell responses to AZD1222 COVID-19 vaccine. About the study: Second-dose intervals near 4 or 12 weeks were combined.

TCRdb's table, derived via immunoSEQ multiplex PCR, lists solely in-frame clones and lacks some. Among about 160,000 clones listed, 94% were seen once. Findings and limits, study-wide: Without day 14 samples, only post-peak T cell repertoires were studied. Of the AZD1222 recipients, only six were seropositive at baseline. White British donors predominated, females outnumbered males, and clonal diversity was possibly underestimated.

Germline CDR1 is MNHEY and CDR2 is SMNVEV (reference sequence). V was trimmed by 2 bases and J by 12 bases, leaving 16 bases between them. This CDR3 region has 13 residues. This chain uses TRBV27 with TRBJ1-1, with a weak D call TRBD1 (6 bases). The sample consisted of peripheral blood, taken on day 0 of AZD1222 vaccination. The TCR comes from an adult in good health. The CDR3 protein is CASSLDRIPPTFF. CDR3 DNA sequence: TGTGCCAGCAGTTTAGACAGGATTCCCCCCACTTTCTTT.